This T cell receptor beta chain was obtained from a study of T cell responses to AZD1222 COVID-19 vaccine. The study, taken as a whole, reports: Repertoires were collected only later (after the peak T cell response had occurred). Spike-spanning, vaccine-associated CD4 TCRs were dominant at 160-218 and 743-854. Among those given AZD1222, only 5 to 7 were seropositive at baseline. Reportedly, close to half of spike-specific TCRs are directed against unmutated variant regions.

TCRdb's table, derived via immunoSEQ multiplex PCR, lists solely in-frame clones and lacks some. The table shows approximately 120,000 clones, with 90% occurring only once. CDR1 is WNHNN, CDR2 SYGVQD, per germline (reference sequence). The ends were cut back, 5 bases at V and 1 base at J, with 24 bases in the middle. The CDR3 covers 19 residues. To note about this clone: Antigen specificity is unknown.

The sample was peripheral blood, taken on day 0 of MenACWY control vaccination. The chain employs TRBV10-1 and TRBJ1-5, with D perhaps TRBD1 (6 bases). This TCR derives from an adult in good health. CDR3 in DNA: TGCGCCAGCAGTTTGAGGGGGAGCCCCCGACGGGACAGCAATCAGCCCCAGCATTTT. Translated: CASSLRGSPRRDSNQPQHF.